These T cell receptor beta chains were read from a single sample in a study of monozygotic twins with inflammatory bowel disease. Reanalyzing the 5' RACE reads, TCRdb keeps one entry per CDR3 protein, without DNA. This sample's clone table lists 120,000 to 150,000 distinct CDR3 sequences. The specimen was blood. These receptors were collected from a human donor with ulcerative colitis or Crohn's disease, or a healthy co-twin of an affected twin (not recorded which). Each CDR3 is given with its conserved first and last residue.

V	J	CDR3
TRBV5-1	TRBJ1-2	CASSLRENYGYTF
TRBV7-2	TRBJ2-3	CASSLSGGWGHTQYF
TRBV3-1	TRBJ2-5	CASSQDITAGVQETQYF
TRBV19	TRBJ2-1	CASSIRVYDRGQGNEQFF
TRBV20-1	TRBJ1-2	CSAAGHSGQEGGYTF
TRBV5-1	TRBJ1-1	CASRKQGSTEAFF
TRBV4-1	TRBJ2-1	CASTTGNEQFF
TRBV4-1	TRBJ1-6	CASSQRPGQGVSPLHF
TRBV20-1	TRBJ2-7	CSARAGSGYEQYF
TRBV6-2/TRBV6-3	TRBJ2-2	CASSPLAPWAGELFF
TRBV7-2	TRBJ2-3	CASSLAGAEADTQYF
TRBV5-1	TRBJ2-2	CASSLGTGTGELFF
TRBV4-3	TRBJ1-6	CASSPTRDNSPLHF
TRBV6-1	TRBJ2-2	CASRDTGLLLTGELFF
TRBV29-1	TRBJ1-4	CSPPTGVAEKLFF
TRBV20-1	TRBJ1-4	CSARGGWVSVREKLFF
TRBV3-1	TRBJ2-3	CASQQIRTDTQYF
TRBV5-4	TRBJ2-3	CASSLGTSGIDTQYF
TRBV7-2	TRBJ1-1	CASNSSPNTEAFF
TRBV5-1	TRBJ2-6	CASSSPGSGANVLTF
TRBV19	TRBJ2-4	CASSKGPIEYF
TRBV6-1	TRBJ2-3	CASSPTSARTDTQYF
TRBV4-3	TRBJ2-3	CASSQGGAAGGRTDTQYF
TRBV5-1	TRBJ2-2	CASSLFSGTENTGELFF
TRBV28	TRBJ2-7	CASIISGAANEQYF
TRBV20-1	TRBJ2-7	CSALRDWGPEQYF
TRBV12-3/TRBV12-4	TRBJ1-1	CASSLGKVTRTEAFF
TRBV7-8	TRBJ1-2	CASSLEWGNYGYTF
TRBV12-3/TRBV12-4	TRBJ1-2	CASSYPASGSGGYTF
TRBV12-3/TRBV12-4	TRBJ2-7	CASSLWGGSHYEQYF
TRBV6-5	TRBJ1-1	CASSYQGRTEAFF
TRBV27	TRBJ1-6	CASSSGQGASPLHF
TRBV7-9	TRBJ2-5	CASSLRGPLWETQYF
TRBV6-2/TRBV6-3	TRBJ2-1	CASTFWRTGYGEQFF
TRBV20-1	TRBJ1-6	CSARNTRERSPLHF
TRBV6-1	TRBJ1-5	CASSGTGRRQPQHF
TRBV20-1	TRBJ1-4	CSAPARDNEKLFF
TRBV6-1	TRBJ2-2	CASLKTGQGNTGELFF
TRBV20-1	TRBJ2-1	CSARDSVYNEQFF
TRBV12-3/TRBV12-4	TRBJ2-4	CASSSPRGDKNIQYF
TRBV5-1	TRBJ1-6	CASSYNGQGASYNSPLHF
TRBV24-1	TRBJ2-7	CATSDPGLYEQYF
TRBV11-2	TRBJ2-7	CASSRDFRGSYEQYF
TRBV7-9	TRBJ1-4	CASSLGAKKLFF
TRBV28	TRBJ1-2	CASSSLGGLNGYTF
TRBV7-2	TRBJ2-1	CASDRGGPYNEQFF
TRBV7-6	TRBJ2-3	CASSRTSGGFTDTQYF
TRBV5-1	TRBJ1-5	CATSLDLGDQPQHF
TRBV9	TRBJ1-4	CASSGGPSPNEKLFF
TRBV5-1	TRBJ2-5	CASSLGYSQETQYF
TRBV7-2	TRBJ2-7	CASSTGSLSSYEQYF
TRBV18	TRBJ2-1	CASGTEPYNEQFF
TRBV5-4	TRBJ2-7	CASSEKGVEEQYF